This is a list of T cell receptor beta chains from one sample in a study of identical twins. TCRdb redid the calling of the 5' RACE reads with MiXCR, one entry per CDR3 protein. This sample yields 500,000 to 600,000 distinct CDR3 sequences, of which roughly a fifth are seen a single time; about 0.99% belongs to the top ten. This same sample was also part of a study on T cells expressing NK-cell markers.

Sequenced input: CD4+ T cells sorted from blood. The receptors here all came from a woman under 30 in good health. Both conserved end residues are part of each CDR3. The order of the fields is V gene, D gene, clone size, J gene, CDR3 protein, CDR3 DNA. D genes are given only for firm matches. Clone size is not always given. Where it is, it says once, few, many or a class for expanded clones.

V gene: TRBV6-4
D gene: TRBD1
clone size: few
J gene: TRBJ1-2
CDR3 protein: CASSDSNRGQYGYTF
CDR3 DNA: TGTGCCAGCAGTGACTCAAACAGGGGGCAATATGGCTACACCTTC

V gene: TRBV29-1
D gene: -
clone size: few
J gene: TRBJ1-2
CDR3 protein: CSGGVETGNYGYTF
CDR3 DNA: TGCAGCGGGGGGGTCGAGACGGGGAACTATGGCTACACCTTC

V gene: TRBV6-5
D gene: TRBD2
clone size: few
J gene: TRBJ2-3
CDR3 protein: CASSYQTSGGTDTQYF
CDR3 DNA: TGTGCCAGCAGTTACCAGACTAGCGGGGGCACAGATACGCAGTATTTT

V gene: TRBV12-3/TRBV12-4
D gene: -
clone size: -
J gene: TRBJ2-1
CDR3 protein: CASTQGRTKQFF
CDR3 DNA: TGTGCCAGCACCCAAGGACGGACCAAGCAGTTCTTC

V gene: TRBV5-4
D gene: TRBD2
clone size: -
J gene: TRBJ2-3
CDR3 protein: CASSLGLAGRDTQYF
CDR3 DNA: TGTGCCAGCAGCTTGGGGCTAGCGGGAAGAGATACGCAGTATTTT

V gene: TRBV18
D gene: TRBD1
clone size: few
J gene: TRBJ2-7
CDR3 protein: CASATGGEQYF
CDR3 DNA: TGTGCCAGCGCGACAGGGGGCGAGCAGTACTTC

V gene: TRBV20-1
D gene: -
clone size: -
J gene: TRBJ1-5
CDR3 protein: CSAREPGKVGPQHF
CDR3 DNA: TGCAGTGCTAGAGAGCCAGGGAAGGTGGGGCCCCAGCATTTT

V gene: TRBV5-1
D gene: -
clone size: few
J gene: TRBJ2-3
CDR3 protein: CASSLNLRDTQYF
CDR3 DNA: TGCGCCAGCAGCCTTAATCTTAGGGATACGCAGTATTTT

V gene: TRBV24-1
D gene: TRBD1
clone size: -
J gene: TRBJ2-7
CDR3 protein: CATSEDRESYEQYF
CDR3 DNA: TGTGCCACCAGCGAAGACAGGGAGTCCTACGAGCAGTACTTC

V gene: TRBV5-5
D gene: -
clone size: few
J gene: TRBJ1-1
CDR3 protein: CASSLGISTEAFF
CDR3 DNA: TGTGCCAGCAGCTTGGGGATTTCCACTGAAGCTTTCTTT

V gene: TRBV6-5
D gene: TRBD1
clone size: -
J gene: TRBJ1-1
CDR3 protein: CASSSLDRGFWNTEAFF
CDR3 DNA: TGTGCCAGCAGTTCCTTAGACAGGGGATTTTGGAACACTGAAGCTTTCTTT

V gene: TRBV4-2
D gene: -
clone size: -
J gene: TRBJ2-1
CDR3 protein: CASSRSFWDNEQFF
CDR3 DNA: TGTGCCAGCAGCCGTTCCTTCTGGGACAATGAGCAGTTCTTC

V gene: TRBV7-2
D gene: TRBD1
clone size: -
J gene: TRBJ2-7
CDR3 protein: CASSWTGRTSQYF
CDR3 DNA: TGTGCCAGCAGTTGGACAGGGAGGACGAGTCAGTACTTC

V gene: TRBV4-3
D gene: TRBD2
clone size: many
J gene: TRBJ2-1
CDR3 protein: CASSQGLAAGEKNEQFF
CDR3 DNA: TGCGCCAGCAGCCAAGGGTTGGCGGCGGGAGAGAAGAATGAGCAGTTCTTC

V gene: TRBV20-1
D gene: TRBD2
clone size: -
J gene: TRBJ2-7
CDR3 protein: CSARIAGSYEQYF
CDR3 DNA: TGCAGTGCTAGAATAGCGGGCTCCTACGAGCAGTACTTC

V gene: TRBV6-5
D gene: TRBD2
clone size: few
J gene: TRBJ2-1
CDR3 protein: CASSYSGNLINEQFF
CDR3 DNA: TGTGCCAGCAGCTATAGCGGGAATCTAATCAATGAGCAGTTCTTC

V gene: TRBV4-3
D gene: -
clone size: few
J gene: TRBJ1-6
CDR3 protein: CASSQVAQGNSPLHF
CDR3 DNA: TGCGCCAGCAGCCAAGTAGCACAGGGCAATTCACCCCTCCACTTT

V gene: TRBV5-5
D gene: -
clone size: -
J gene: TRBJ2-7
CDR3 protein: CASGPGLLLYEQYF
CDR3 DNA: TGTGCCAGCGGCCCGGGACTCCTCCTCTACGAGCAGTACTTC

V gene: TRBV5-1
D gene: -
clone size: -
J gene: TRBJ2-3
CDR3 protein: CASGSLVGQYF
CDR3 DNA: TGCGCCAGCGGGTCTCTAGTGGGGCAGTATTTT

V gene: TRBV3-1
D gene: TRBD2
clone size: -
J gene: TRBJ2-7
CDR3 protein: CASSYQGLVREQYF
CDR3 DNA: TGTGCCAGCAGCTACCAGGGACTAGTCAGAGAGCAGTACTTC

V gene: TRBV6-1
D gene: -
clone size: many
J gene: TRBJ1-1
CDR3 protein: CASRGDGAGDTEAFF
CDR3 DNA: TGTGCCAGCAGGGGTGATGGAGCAGGGGACACTGAAGCTTTCTTT

V gene: TRBV3-1
D gene: -
clone size: -
J gene: TRBJ2-1
CDR3 protein: CASSETGTGNNEQFF
CDR3 DNA: TGTGCCAGCAGCGAAACCGGGACCGGGAACAATGAGCAGTTCTTC

V gene: TRBV7-2
D gene: TRBD1
clone size: few
J gene: TRBJ1-1
CDR3 protein: CASSVDRETEAFF
CDR3 DNA: TGTGCCAGCAGCGTCGACAGGGAGACTGAAGCTTTCTTT

V gene: TRBV7-9
D gene: TRBD2
clone size: many
J gene: TRBJ2-1
CDR3 protein: CASSTIGLAGGHNEQFF
CDR3 DNA: TGTGCCAGCAGCACAATCGGACTAGCGGGAGGCCACAATGAGCAGTTCTTC

V gene: TRBV19
D gene: TRBD1
clone size: -
J gene: TRBJ2-1
CDR3 protein: CASSPWTGPYNEQFF
CDR3 DNA: TGTGCCAGTAGTCCATGGACAGGTCCCTACAATGAGCAGTTCTTC

V gene: TRBV10-3
D gene: TRBD1
clone size: many
J gene: TRBJ1-5
CDR3 protein: CAISYGTGNQPQHF
CDR3 DNA: TGTGCCATCAGCTACGGGACAGGGAATCAGCCCCAGCATTTT

V gene: TRBV2
D gene: -
clone size: few
J gene: TRBJ2-5
CDR3 protein: CASSVRGRGETQYF
CDR3 DNA: TGTGCCAGCAGTGTCCGGGGGCGGGGAGAGACCCAGTACTTC

V gene: TRBV5-1
D gene: TRBD2
clone size: many
J gene: TRBJ2-3
CDR3 protein: CASSHGLAENTDTQYF
CDR3 DNA: TGCGCCAGCAGCCACGGACTAGCGGAGAACACAGATACGCAGTATTTT

V gene: TRBV12-3/TRBV12-4
D gene: -
clone size: many
J gene: TRBJ2-5
CDR3 protein: CASSLRVETQYF
CDR3 DNA: TGTGCCAGCAGCCTCAGGGTAGAGACCCAGTACTTC

V gene: TRBV20-1
D gene: TRBD1
clone size: many
J gene: TRBJ1-1
CDR3 protein: CSAGDRGNTEAFF
CDR3 DNA: TGCAGTGCTGGGGACAGGGGGAACACTGAAGCTTTCTTT

V gene: TRBV12-3/TRBV12-4
D gene: -
clone size: -
J gene: TRBJ1-3
CDR3 protein: CASSSTFQAGNTIYF
CDR3 DNA: TGTGCCAGCAGTTCTACGTTCCAAGCGGGAAACACCATATATTTT

V gene: TRBV10-3
D gene: -
clone size: -
J gene: TRBJ2-1
CDR3 protein: CAISELSRGERNEQFF
CDR3 DNA: TGTGCCATCAGTGAGCTAAGCAGGGGGGAACGTAATGAGCAGTTCTTC

V gene: TRBV5-1
D gene: -
clone size: many
J gene: TRBJ2-2
CDR3 protein: CASSLQRARTGELFF
CDR3 DNA: TGCGCCAGCAGCTTGCAGCGGGCTCGCACCGGGGAGCTGTTTTTT

V gene: TRBV25-1
D gene: -
clone size: -
J gene: TRBJ2-6
CDR3 protein: CASSESGTISGANVLTF
CDR3 DNA: TGTGCCAGCAGTGAATCGGGAACCATCTCTGGGGCCAACGTCCTGACTTTC

V gene: TRBV29-1
D gene: -
clone size: -
J gene: TRBJ1-1
CDR3 protein: CSAGLLGTEAFF
CDR3 DNA: TGCAGCGCCGGACTATTGGGGACTGAAGCTTTCTTT

V gene: TRBV7-9
D gene: -
clone size: few
J gene: TRBJ1-1
CDR3 protein: CASSTLSTGPNTEAFF
CDR3 DNA: TGTGCCAGCAGCACACTCAGTACAGGGCCGAACACTGAAGCTTTCTTT

V gene: TRBV12-3/TRBV12-4
D gene: -
clone size: -
J gene: TRBJ2-1
CDR3 protein: CASSLTRPLRGEQFF
CDR3 DNA: TGTGCCAGCAGTTTAACGAGGCCCCTTCGGGGGGAGCAGTTCTTC

V gene: TRBV20-1
D gene: -
clone size: -
J gene: TRBJ2-3
CDR3 protein: CSARAGVGDTQYF
CDR3 DNA: TGCAGTGCTAGAGCGGGGGTGGGAGATACGCAGTATTTT

V gene: TRBV6-2/TRBV6-3
D gene: -
clone size: few
J gene: TRBJ2-3
CDR3 protein: CASYAGYTDTQYF
CDR3 DNA: TGTGCCAGCTACGCGGGATATACAGATACGCAGTATTTT

V gene: TRBV6-1
D gene: TRBD1
clone size: few
J gene: TRBJ2-1
CDR3 protein: CASSPRGGRGNEQFF
CDR3 DNA: TGTGCCAGCAGCCCCCGAGGGGGCCGAGGGAATGAGCAGTTCTTC

V gene: TRBV5-6
D gene: -
clone size: -
J gene: TRBJ1-2
CDR3 protein: CASSPGDTIYGYTF
CDR3 DNA: TGTGCCAGCAGCCCGGGGGACACGATCTATGGCTACACCTTC

V gene: TRBV7-9
D gene: TRBD1
clone size: -
J gene: TRBJ1-2
CDR3 protein: CASNRGGYGYTF
CDR3 DNA: TGTGCCAGCAACAGGGGGGGCTATGGCTACACCTTC

V gene: TRBV5-1
D gene: -
clone size: few
J gene: TRBJ2-2
CDR3 protein: CATSGVASTGELFF
CDR3 DNA: TGCGCCACATCCGGGGTAGCAAGCACCGGGGAGCTGTTTTTT

V gene: TRBV19
D gene: TRBD1
clone size: few
J gene: TRBJ1-6
CDR3 protein: CASMSGQGSSPLHF
CDR3 DNA: TGTGCCAGTATGTCCGGACAGGGGAGTTCACCCCTCCACTTT

V gene: TRBV7-9
D gene: -
clone size: -
J gene: TRBJ2-1
CDR3 protein: CASSLDLGLNEQFF
CDR3 DNA: TGTGCCAGCAGCTTAGATCTGGGGTTAAATGAGCAGTTCTTC

V gene: TRBV12-3/TRBV12-4
D gene: -
clone size: many
J gene: TRBJ1-2
CDR3 protein: CASSLVDIYLANYGYTF
CDR3 DNA: TGTGCCAGCAGTTTAGTTGACATCTACTTAGCTAACTATGGCTACACCTTC

V gene: TRBV5-6
D gene: -
clone size: few
J gene: TRBJ2-2
CDR3 protein: CASSLLQGPVGELFF
CDR3 DNA: TGTGCCAGCAGCCTACTACAGGGTCCCGTCGGGGAGCTGTTTTTT

V gene: TRBV7-8
D gene: -
clone size: -
J gene: TRBJ2-7
CDR3 protein: CASSSEGWAGEQYF
CDR3 DNA: TGTGCCAGCAGCTCAGAAGGTTGGGCGGGCGAGCAGTACTTC

V gene: TRBV27
D gene: TRBD1
clone size: -
J gene: TRBJ1-1
CDR3 protein: CASRGTGAKAFF
CDR3 DNA: TGTGCCAGCCGCGGGACAGGGGCAAAAGCTTTCTTT

V gene: TRBV6-2/TRBV6-3
D gene: -
clone size: few
J gene: TRBJ2-7
CDR3 protein: CASSQTGMGQYF
CDR3 DNA: TGTGCCAGCAGCCAAACAGGGATGGGGCAGTACTTC

V gene: TRBV5-1
D gene: TRBD1
clone size: few
J gene: TRBJ2-1
CDR3 protein: CASGRDRGSNEQFF
CDR3 DNA: TGCGCCAGCGGCCGGGACAGGGGTTCAAATGAGCAGTTCTTC

V gene: TRBV5-1
D gene: TRBD2
clone size: -
J gene: TRBJ2-3
CDR3 protein: CASSLEAGGGSDTQYF
CDR3 DNA: TGCGCCAGCAGCTTGGAGGCGGGAGGTGGATCAGATACGCAGTATTTT

V gene: TRBV12-3/TRBV12-4
D gene: -
clone size: -
J gene: TRBJ1-2
CDR3 protein: CASSFGDSGRGYTF
CDR3 DNA: TGTGCCAGCAGTTTCGGCGACAGTGGGCGCGGCTACACCTTC

V gene: TRBV4-1
D gene: -
clone size: -
J gene: TRBJ1-2
CDR3 protein: CASSQAGTAVHTF
CDR3 DNA: TGCGCCAGCAGCCAGGCCGGGACGGCGGTGCACACCTTC